The text below deals with one T cell receptor (beta chain). The record originates from a study of control samples from healthy donors and cancer patients. The CDR3 length is 13 residues. Losses at the gene ends were 1 base for V and 12 bases for J; bases not matched to a gene: 5. CDR1 is LGHDT, CDR2 YNNKEL, per germline (reference sequence). The repertoire was sequenced with immunoSEQ multiplex PCR; TCRdb's copy has only in-frame clones and lacks some. This table holds about 30,000 clones, 70% to 80% found once. The sample consisted of PBMCs. This TCR came from a man aged 55 to 70 with head and neck cancer. The chain is built from TRBV3-1 (or the pseudogene TRBV3-2) and TRBJ2-1, with 8 bases lining up with TRBD2. CDR3 amino acids: CASSQGRAGGQFF. CDR3 coding DNA: TGTGCCAGCAGCCAAGGCAGGGCGGGAGGGCAGTTCTTC.